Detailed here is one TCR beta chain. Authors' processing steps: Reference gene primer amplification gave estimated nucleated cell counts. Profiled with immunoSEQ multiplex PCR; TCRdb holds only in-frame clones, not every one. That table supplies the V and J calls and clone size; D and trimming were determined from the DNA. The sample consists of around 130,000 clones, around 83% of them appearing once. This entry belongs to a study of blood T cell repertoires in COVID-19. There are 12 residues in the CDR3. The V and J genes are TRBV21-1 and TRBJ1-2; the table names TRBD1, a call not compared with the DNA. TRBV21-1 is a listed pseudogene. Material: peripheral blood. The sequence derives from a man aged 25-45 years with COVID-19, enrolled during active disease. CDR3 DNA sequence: TGTGCCAGCGGACAGGGGCTTGGGGGCTACACCTTC. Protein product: CASGQGLGGYTF.